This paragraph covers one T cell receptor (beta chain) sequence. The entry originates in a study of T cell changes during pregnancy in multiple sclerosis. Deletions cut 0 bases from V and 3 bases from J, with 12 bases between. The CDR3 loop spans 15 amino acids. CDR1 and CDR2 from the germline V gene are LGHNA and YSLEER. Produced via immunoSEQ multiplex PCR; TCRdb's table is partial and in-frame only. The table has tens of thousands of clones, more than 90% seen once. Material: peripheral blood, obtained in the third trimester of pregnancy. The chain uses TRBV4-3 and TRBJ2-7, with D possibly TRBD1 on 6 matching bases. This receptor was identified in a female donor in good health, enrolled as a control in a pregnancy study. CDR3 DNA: TGCGCCAGCAGCCAAGATCAGACAGGCTACTACGAGCAGTACTTC. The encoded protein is CASSQDQTGYYEQYF.